The rows below give T cell receptor beta chains drawn from one sample of a study of blood T cell repertoires in COVID-19. The repertoire was sequenced with immunoSEQ multiplex PCR; TCRdb's copy has only in-frame clones and lacks some. The sample shows about 280,000 clones, approximately 90% of them seen only once. Source material: PBMCs or T cells enriched from blood (not recorded which). These receptors were collected from a woman between 40 and 55 years old who had recovered from COVID-19. The CDR3 runs from the conserved cysteine through the conserved F or W. D genes are given only for firm matches. Clone size is given for some rows only: seen once, a few or many times, or a class if the clone is expanded.

TRBV28	NA	NA	TRBJ2-7	TGTGCCAGCAGTTTATGGCAAGCGCCTGAGCAGTACTTC	CASSLWQAPEQYF
TRBV14	NA	NA	TRBJ1-4	TGTGCCAGCAGCCAAGATCGGAACAGGGCTAATGAAAAACTGTTTTTT	CASSQDRNRANEKLFF
TRBV6-5	NA	NA	TRBJ2-3	TGTGCCAGCAGTTATCCCGGGAGCACAGATACGCAGTATTTT	CASSYPGSTDTQYF
TRBV19	TRBD1	NA	TRBJ1-5	TGTGCCAGTAGTCCAGGGGGTCAGCCCCAGCATTTT	CASSPGGQPQHF
TRBV5-5	NA	NA	TRBJ2-7	TGTGCCAGCAGCTTGACAGGGCTCGAGCAGTACTTC	CASSLTGLEQYF
TRBV30	NA	NA	TRBJ1-1	TGTGCCTGGAGAAGGGGAGGCACTGAAGCTTTCTTT	CAWRRGGTEAFF
TRBV6-1	NA	NA	TRBJ2-1	TGTGCCAGCAGTGAAGACAGGTACTCCTACAATGAGCAGTTCTTC	CASSEDRYSYNEQFF
TRBV19	TRBD2	NA	TRBJ2-1	TGTGCCAGTAGTATCCTGACTAGCGGGAGAAGGGAGCAGTTCTTC	CASSILTSGRREQFF
TRBV3-1/TRBV3-2	NA	NA	TRBJ2-3	TGTGCCAGCAGCCAAGGGGGCGGGATTGGCACAGATACGCAGTATTTT	CASSQGGGIGTDTQYF
TRBV12-3/TRBV12-4	TRBD1	NA	TRBJ2-7	TGTGCCAGCAGTCAGGGACAGGAGTACGAGCAGTACTTC	CASSQGQEYEQYF
TRBV6-5	TRBD2	NA	TRBJ2-1	TGTGCCAGCAGTATAACGGGAGGGGGCTACAATGAGCAGTTCTTC	CASSITGGGYNEQFF
TRBV28	NA	NA	TRBJ2-7	TGTGCCAGCAGTGAACCGACAGGCCACTACGAGCAGTACTTC	CASSEPTGHYEQYF
TRBV5-1	TRBD2	NA	TRBJ2-1	TGCGCCAGCAGCCAGCTAGCGGGAGCAGTCAATGAGCAGTTCTTC	CASSQLAGAVNEQFF
TRBV7-8	TRBD1	NA	TRBJ1-1	TGTGCCAGCAGCCCCCGGACAGGGCGGGCTGAAGCTTTCTTT	CASSPRTGRAEAFF
TRBV6-5	NA	NA	TRBJ1-1	TGTGCCAGCAGTTACCTGAGGACCGCGGGGGCTGAAGCTTTCTTT	CASSYLRTAGAEAFF
TRBV28	NA	NA	TRBJ1-4	TGTGCCAGCAGTTTTTTCCGCGCAACTAATGAAAAACTGTTTTTT	CASSFFRATNEKLFF
TRBV7-2	TRBD1	NA	TRBJ1-2	TGTGCCAGCAGCTTATCCGGCAGGGGGCAGGGAAACTATGGCTACACCTTC	CASSLSGRGQGNYGYTF
TRBV9	NA	once	TRBJ2-1	TGTGCCAGCAGCGTAGAGTGGAGTGGATACAATGAGCAGTTCTTC	CASSVEWSGYNEQFF
TRBV28	NA	NA	TRBJ1-5	TGTGCCAGCAGTTTTAGGACAGCGAGTCAGCCCCAGCATTTT	CASSFRTASQPQHF
TRBV4-3	NA	NA	TRBJ1-4	TGCGCCAGCAGCACCCACAGGGCCTATAATGAAAAACTGTTTTTT	CASSTHRAYNEKLFF
TRBV7-3	NA	few	TRBJ2-2	TGTGCCAGCAGCTCATCTGGCCTCACAGGGAACACCGGGGAGCTGTTTTTT	CASSSSGLTGNTGELFF
TRBV18	TRBD1	NA	TRBJ2-3	TGTGCCAGCTCACCACCGAGGACAGGGGGCCGCGGGGCCCCAGATACGCAGTATTTT	CASSPPRTGGRGAPDTQYF
TRBV6-5	TRBD2	NA	TRBJ2-7	TGTGCCAGCAGTTACATCGGGAGGGCCGCCGAGCAGTACTTC	CASSYIGRAAEQYF
TRBV2	NA	NA	TRBJ2-7	TGTGCCAGCAGGAAAGAGGGCCCGAGCTCCTACGAGCAGTACTTC	CASRKEGPSSYEQYF
TRBV3-1/TRBV3-2	TRBD1	NA	TRBJ2-1	TGTGCCAGCACTCAAACCGACAGGGGGTTTCGGGGTAATGAGCAGTTCTTC	CASTQTDRGFRGNEQFF
TRBV5-1	NA	NA	TRBJ1-4	TGCGCCAGCAGCTTGGACAGCCAGGTTAATGAAAAACTGTTTTTT	CASSLDSQVNEKLFF
TRBV5-1	TRBD1	NA	TRBJ2-7	TGCGCCAGCAGCAAGGGACCGGGACAGGAGACCTACGAGCAGTACTTC	CASSKGPGQETYEQYF
TRBV6-6	TRBD1	once	TRBJ2-7	TGTGCCAGCAGTTACGGGACAGGGGATTTCTACGAGCAGTACTTC	CASSYGTGDFYEQYF
TRBV7-6	NA	NA	TRBJ2-3	TGTGCCAGCAGCTTAGAGGGGGATACGCAGTATTTT	CASSLEGDTQYF
TRBV28	TRBD2	once	TRBJ2-1	TGTGCCAGCAGTTGGGGGGGGGAAGCGTTCTTC	CASSWGGEAFF
TRBV12-3/TRBV12-4	NA	NA	TRBJ1-2	TGTGCCAGCAGTTTTGGAGCGGGTGGCTACACCTTC	CASSFGAGGYTF